The next 8 T cell receptor beta chains were all read from a single sample in a study of T cell responses to AZD1222 COVID-19 vaccine. Profiling relied on immunoSEQ multiplex PCR, and the TCRdb table lists in-frame clones only, not all of them. The sample yields some 140,000 clones, approximately 91% seen once. This specimen consisted of peripheral blood, obtained 28 days after the second AZD1222 dose. Receptors originate from an adult who received the AZD1222 COVID-19 vaccine.

V gene TRBV24-1 combines with J gene TRBJ2-1, with D unclear. Trimming took off 3 bases at V and 3 bases at J, with 11 bases between the two ends. The CDR3 extends over 15 amino acids. Germline CDR1 is KGHDR and CDR2 is SFDVKD. CDR3 sequence (DNA): TGTGCCACCAGTGATACTCTGACCCTCTACAATGAGCAGTTCTTC. Encoded protein: CATSDTLTLYNEQFF.

V gene TRBV18 combines with J gene TRBJ2-1; the match to TRBD2 covers 10 bases. J was trimmed by 0 bases and V by 4 bases; bases with no gene match: 3. Germline V gives CDR1 KGHSH, CDR2 LQKENI. This CDR3 is 16 amino acids long. The CDR3 is CASSQLAGTSYNEQFF. The CDR3 DNA follows: TGTGCCAGCTCACAACTAGCGGGGACCTCCTACAATGAGCAGTTCTTC. The full variable domain, in which reference TRBV18 and TRBJ2-1 provide the parts outside the CDR3, is NAGVMQNPRHLVRRRGQEARLRCSPMKGHSHVYWYRQLPEEGLKFMVYLQKENIIDESGMPKERFSAEFPKEGPSILRIQQVVRGDSAAYFCASSQLAGTSYNEQFFGPGTRLTVL.

The V gene is TRBV2, the J gene TRBJ1-5; 9 positions match TRBD1. The CDR3 length is 15 residues. CDR1 and CDR2 from the germline V gene are SNHLY and FYNNEI. J gave up 5 bases and V 5 bases, and 7 bases lay outside the gene matches. The CDR3 here is CASSKGQGGYQPQHF. The CDR3 DNA is TGTGCCAGCAGTAAGGGACAGGGAGGGTATCAGCCCCAGCATTTT.

The CDR3 DNA reads as TGTGCCACCAGCTCAGGGGATGGGAGTCCGAACACCGGGGAGCTGTTTTTT. Residues: CATSSGDGSPNTGELFF. The V and J genes are TRBV15 and TRBJ2-2; a weak D match, TRBD1 (6 bases). Germline loops: CDR1 LNHNV, CDR2 YYDKDF (reference sequence). This CDR3 contains 17 residues. Trimming shortened V by 5 bases and J by 0 bases, and 16 bases separated the two germline ends.

The chain links TRBV5-6 to TRBJ1-3; 7 positions agree with TRBD1. The CDR3 is 14 amino acids. With V trimmed by 5 bases and J by 9 bases, 11 bases remained unmatched. CDR1 SGHDT and CDR2 YYEEEE come from the germline V gene. CDR3 bases: TGTGCCAGCAGTACCGGGACAGAGACCCTCACCATATATTTT. Residues: CASSTGTETLTIYF.

The chain links TRBV5-1 to TRBJ2-1; D may be TRBD1 (5 bases). The length of the CDR3 is 17 residues. CDR1 and CDR2 (germline): SGHRS, YFSETQ. The V end was cut by 3 bases, the J end by 0 bases, with 16 bases between. The CDR3 sequence: CASSSGQSQSSYNEQFF. The CDR3 DNA is TGCGCCAGCAGCTCAGGACAATCCCAGAGCTCCTACAATGAGCAGTTCTTC.

A few counts support this clone. The chain joins TRBV7-2 to TRBJ1-2; 7 bases map to TRBD1. This CDR3 region has 14 residues. V was pared by 5 bases and J by 5 bases, with 8 bases of the junction left unmatched. Germline V gene sequence: CDR1 SGHTA, CDR2 FQGNSA. The CDR3 region has the DNA TGTGCCAGCAGCACCCCTTCAGGGGGGTATGGCTACACCTTC. Its protein product is CASSTPSGGYGYTF.

The V gene is TRBV7-3, the J gene TRBJ2-1; 10 bases are shared with TRBD2. The CDR3 covers 15 residues. The germline V gene has CDR1 SGHTA and CDR2 FQGTGA. With V trimmed by 6 bases and J by 4 bases, 6 bases remained unmatched. The chain's CDR3 is CASRRGTSAYNEQFF. The DNA of the CDR3 is TGTGCCAGCAGACGCGGGACTAGCGCATACAATGAGCAGTTCTTC.